Sequencing of this TCR beta chain was carried out in a study of blood T cell repertoires in COVID-19. The overall study: Acute and convalescent COVID-19 specimens originated in the United States, Italy and Spain. Sources were T cells, B-cell-depleted T cells, or PBMCs; the material itself was cDNA or gDNA.

Data came from immunoSEQ multiplex PCR; TCRdb stores just in-frame clones and leaves some out. This sample yields some 460,000 clones, of which about 90% are seen a single time; 1.5% to 2% belongs to the top ten. Germline V CDR1 and CDR2: SGHAT, FQDESV (reference sequence). There are 16 residues in the CDR3. V was clipped by 5 bases and J by 6 bases, with 22 bases between them. Sequenced input: PBMCs or T cells enriched from blood (not recorded which). This TCR derives from a woman between 18 and 29 years old with acute COVID-19. This chain joins TRBV11-1 and TRBJ1-2; the D gene is possibly TRBD1 (6 bases). CDR3 coding DNA: TGTGCCAGCAGCCGCCGAGGCTTGGGGGGGCCGGATGGCTACACCTTC. Residues: CASSRRGLGGPDGYTF.